This T cell receptor (beta chain) derives from a study of blood T cell repertoires in COVID-19 (dated by TCRdb to the early 2020s). The study in broad terms: Samples from collaborators originated in the United States, Italy and Spain and spanned both the acute and convalescent phases of COVID-19. Subjects who had been exposed to COVID-19, were actively infected with it, or had recovered from it provided the deeply sampled blood TCRbeta repertoires that made up the dataset. The repertoires were released in a freely available public database intended as a resource for research on the immune response to SARS-CoV-2. The material from the prospective study consisted of cDNA or gDNA derived from T cells, B-cell-depleted T cells, or PBMCs. The sample metadata nearly always contained a de-identified subject ID, COVID-19 status, age in years and sex. HLA class I and class II types, where available, came from metadata supplied by the sample provider rather than from assay-based typing. The samples were drawn from two sources: the first 160 participants of the ongoing ImmuneRACE study, and 1,254 subjects contributed by 6 global collaborators. What the research found in general, with its limitations: How much clinical and demographic metadata was included differed by source and by participant, and the metadata was provided uncurated.

A word on this clone: There is no known antigen for this receptor. One base away there is no much larger clone; base qualities are not given.

For CDR1 and CDR2, the germline V gene (reference sequence) lists MNHEY and SMNVEV. The CDR3 has 14 amino acids, counting the end cysteine and phenylalanine. The entry retains the CDR3 DNA only, 42 bases that are in frame from base 1. V and J are truncated by 5 bases and 8 bases respectively, leaving an intervening sequence of 18 bases. Whole blood was collected in K2EDTA tubes by collaborating institutions according to the institutions' own protocols. Collaborator samples were shipped for TCRbeta analysis as frozen whole blood, isolated PBMCs, or DNA extracted from either sample type. The immunoSEQ Assay, a bias-controlled multiplex PCR, was used to amplify TCRbeta CDR3 regions from genomic DNA. As for the authors' bioinformatics: Within the assay, amplification of reference gene primers was used to estimate how many nucleated cells each sample contained. Sequence reads were collapsed and filtered to measure the absolute abundance of every unique TCRbeta CDR3 rearrangement. Productive Simpson clonality was computed per sample as the square root of Simpson's diversity index over productive rearrangements. TCRdb stores this immuneACCESS table with in-frame sequences only. Part of the clones is absent; in the studies checked, under half of the shortfall reflects unresolved V genes, and no reason is known for the rest. The DNA was the basis for D and trimming; V, J and clone size are from that table. In this sample the table shows about 360,000 clones, about 88% of which occur a single time. The top ten clonotypes cover around 2.9% of the sample.

This clonotype was sampled from a human donor in a cohort sampled during active COVID-19. Sequencing was performed on peripheral blood. The chain couples TRBV27 to TRBJ1-2; matching of 5 bases hints at TRBD1 as the D gene. The nucleotide sequence reads as follows: TGTGCCAGCAGTCCGATCGTTGAAGGGGTAGGCTACACCTTC. This is translated as CASSPIVEGVGYTF.